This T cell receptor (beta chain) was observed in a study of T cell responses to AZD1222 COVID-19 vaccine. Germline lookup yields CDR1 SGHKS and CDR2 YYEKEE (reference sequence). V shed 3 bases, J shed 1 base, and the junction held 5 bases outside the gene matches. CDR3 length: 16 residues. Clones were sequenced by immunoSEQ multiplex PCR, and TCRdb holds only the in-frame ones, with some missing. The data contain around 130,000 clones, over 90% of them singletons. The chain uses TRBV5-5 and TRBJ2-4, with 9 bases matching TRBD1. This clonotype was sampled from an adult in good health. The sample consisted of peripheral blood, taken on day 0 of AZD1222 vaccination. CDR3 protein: CASSWGQGIAKNIQYF. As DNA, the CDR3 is TGTGCCAGCAGCTGGGGACAGGGAATCGCCAAAAACATTCAGTACTTC.